A single sample is the source of the 32 T cell receptor beta chains below, sequenced in a study of T cells in women clearing cervical HPV infection. Only in-frame clones appear in the TCRdb table, and some are missing; sequencing was by immunoSEQ multiplex PCR. This sample lists some 9,800 clones; its ten largest clones have about 8%. The sample comprised blood buffy coat. Every receptor here comes from a woman aged 18-69 years with a cervical HPV16 infection that either progressed to CIN3+ or cleared (not recorded which).

About this clone: Read coverage stops 3 residues before the CDR3 terminus; the germline J gene supplies the remainder. The rearrangement uses TRBV20-1 and TRBJ1-1; 8 positions agree with TRBD1. The CDR3 covers 17 residues. With 0 bases clipped from V and 1 base from J, the junction kept 10 bases outside the gene matches. Germline V gives CDR1 DFQATT, CDR2 SNEGSKA (reference sequence). The CDR3 here is CSARDPSNRGRNTEAFF. The DNA read from the CDR3 is TGCAGTGCTAGAGATCCCTCCAACAGGGGGAGGAACACTGAA.

The sequenced CDR3 bases are TGTGCCAGCTCACCCCCGACAGGCAGAAATGAAAAA. Its translation is CASSPPTGRNEK. The entire CDR3 sequence reads CASSPPTGRNEKLFF. The genes are TRBV18 and TRBJ1-4, with a tentative D call TRBD1 (6 bases). Read sequence stops 3 residues before the CDR3 end, and the germline J gene provides the missing end. Trimming cost V 3 bases and J 5 bases, with 13 bases left between them. Germline loops: CDR1 KGHSH, CDR2 LQKENI. The CDR3 has 15 residues.

The CDR3 DNA, read in part, is TGCGCCAGCAGTGAGGGGACAGCG. This translates into CASSEGTA. The full CDR3 reads CASSEGTAQYF. This rearrangement joins TRBV10-2 to TRBJ2-3, with 7 nucleotides matching TRBD1. The read falls 3 residues short of the CDR3 end, and the missing part is taken from the germline J gene. The CDR3 totals 11 residues. Germline V gene lookup returns CDR1 WSHSY and CDR2 SAAADI.

The CDR3 bases that were read are TGTGCCAGCAGGGATAGGGGGACAGATACG. This gives the protein CASRDRGTDT. The entire CDR3 is CASRDRGTDTQYF. The genes are TRBV12-3 or TRBV12-4 and TRBJ2-3; D perhaps matches TRBD1 (6 bases). The read ends 3 residues early relative to the CDR3; the germline J gene fills the gap. This CDR3 has 13 amino acids. Trimming removed 6 bases from V and 3 bases from J, with 10 bases in between.

This clone is medium-sized by frequency. The read halts 3 residues ahead of the CDR3 end, with the missing end drawn from the germline J gene. V usage is TRBV7-2 and J usage is TRBJ2-7, with a possible D match to TRBD1 (6 bases). The ends were cut back, 3 bases at V and 1 base at J, with 10 bases in the middle. Germline assignment: CDR1 SGHTA and CDR2 FQGNSA. This CDR3 spans 14 amino acids. The covered CDR3 bases are TGTGCCAGCAGCTTGGGGGCGGTTTCCTACGAG. It yields the protein CASSLGAVSYE. In full, the CDR3 reads CASSLGAVSYEQYF.

Regarding this clone: The CDR3 goes on 3 residues after the read ends, and that part is filled in from the germline J gene. J is TRBJ1-6 and V is TRBV2; 7 nucleotides agree with TRBD1. CDR1 SNHLY and CDR2 FYNNEI come from the germline V gene. V shed 2 bases, J shed 10 bases, and the junction held 8 bases outside the gene matches. This CDR3 has 15 amino acids. Incomplete CDR3 DNA: TGTGCCAGCAGTGAAAAGCGGACAGGAGGCTCACCC. Translating it yields CASSEKRTGGSP. The full CDR3 protein reads CASSEKRTGGSPLHF.

Comments on this clone: The read terminates 3 residues ahead of where the CDR3 ends, so the germline J gene completes it. The V gene is TRBV5-6, the J gene TRBJ2-7, with 8 nucleotides matching TRBD1. This CDR3 region has 14 residues. Unmatched junction bases numbered 4, after V lost 2 bases and J lost 3 bases. The germline V gene encodes CDR1 SGHDT and CDR2 YYEEEE. The sequenced CDR3 bases are TGTGCCAGCAGCTTCCACGGACAGGGCTACGAG. It codes for CASSFHGQGYE. In full, the CDR3 reads CASSFHGQGYEQYF.

In the case of this clone: The CDR3 goes on 3 residues after the read ends, and that part is filled in from the germline J gene. The chain links TRBV2 to TRBJ1-2; TRBD1 agrees at 12 bases. From germline, CDR1 is SNHLY and CDR2 FYNNEI. This CDR3 region has 16 residues. V lost 8 bases and J lost 6; bases outside the gene matches: 13. The covered CDR3 bases are TGTGCCAGCCGAGAGAGTGGGACAGGGGGCCTAGATGGC. It is translated as CASRESGTGGLDG. The CDR3 as a whole reads CASRESGTGGLDGYTF.

As concerns this clone: The read terminates 3 residues ahead of where the CDR3 ends, so the germline J gene completes it. The J gene is TRBJ1-5, the V gene TRBV20-1; possible D gene TRBD1, 5 bases. V was pared by 5 bases and J by 4 bases, with 12 bases between. Germline V gene data show CDR1 as DFQATT and CDR2 as SNEGSKA (reference sequence). The length of the CDR3 is 13 residues. The covered CDR3 bases are TGCAGTGCTTCTCAAGGGGCTAATCAGCCC. Translation: CSASQGANQP. The entire CDR3 reads CSASQGANQPQHF.

For this clone: The CDR3 end lies 3 residues beyond the end of the read and is filled in from the germline J gene. This chain links TRBV18 with TRBJ1-2, with 10 bases fitting TRBD1. Germline assignment: CDR1 KGHSH and CDR2 LQKENI. There are 15 residues in the CDR3. The covered CDR3 bases are TGTGCCAGCTCACGACAGGGGGCGGTGGGTAATGAC. This sequence encodes CASSRQGAVGND. The whole CDR3 region reads CASSRQGAVGNDYTF.

The CDR3 sequence: CASSPRDRRDQETQYF. Incomplete CDR3 DNA: TGTGCCAGCAGCCCGCGGGACAGGCGAGACCAAGAGACG. This chain uses TRBV7-8 with TRBJ2-3; 8 bases map to TRBD1. The read finishes 3 residues shy of the CDR3 end, and the germline J gene is used to complete it. Germline loops: CDR1 SGHVS, CDR2 FQNEAQ. This CDR3 has 16 amino acids.

About this clone: The CDR3 end lies 3 residues beyond the end of the read and is filled in from the germline J gene. V usage is TRBV18 and J usage is TRBJ2-1; 10 bases match TRBD1. CDR1 and CDR2 from the germline V gene are KGHSH and LQKENI. The CDR3 length is 16 residues. V shed 1 base, J shed 3 bases, and the junction held 3 bases outside the gene matches. The sequenced CDR3 bases are TGTGCCAGCTCACCACTCGGGACAGGGGACTACAATGAG. The encoded protein is CASSPLGTGDYNE. The whole CDR3 protein is CASSPLGTGDYNEQFF.

Regarding this clone: The CDR3 is cut off 3 residues early in the read; its end comes from the germline J gene. The gene calls are TRBV12-5 and TRBJ2-7; 7 bases line up with TRBD1. CDR1 and CDR2 from the germline V gene are LGHNT and FRNRAP. Trimming took 6 bases from V and 2 from J; bases not matched to a gene: 4. The CDR3 has 13 amino acids. The covered CDR3 bases are TGTGCTAGTGGGCTGGGACAGACCTACGAG. Its translation: CASGLGQTYE. The entire CDR3 reads CASGLGQTYEQYF.

A word on this clone: Germline and junction disagree at one end, which may indicate a read error. The part of the CDR3 DNA that was read is TGCGCCAGCAGCCATCGAATAGGGGGCGCGGACACCGGGGAG. Its translation is CASSHRIGGADTGE. Given in full, the CDR3 is CASSHRIGGADTGELFF. V and J are TRBV4-2 and TRBJ2-2; 7 nucleotides agree with TRBD1. The read stops 3 residues short of the end of the CDR3; the missing end is completed from the germline J gene. Germline CDR1 LGHNA, CDR2 YNFKEQ. The CDR3 is 17 residues long.

Comments on this clone: The CDR3 goes on 3 residues after the read ends, and that part is filled in from the germline J gene. The chain uses TRBV20-1 and TRBJ2-2; 10 nucleotides match TRBD2. CDR3 length: 17 residues. The junction had 8 bases not matched to a gene; V was cut back by 0 bases and J by 4 bases. The germline V gene has CDR1 DFQATT and CDR2 SNEGSKA (reference sequence). The sequenced CDR3 bases are TGCAGTGCTAGAGATCAAAAGCGGGGGGGTCTCACCGGGGAG. Its protein product is CSARDQKRGGLTGE. The CDR3 in its entirety is CSARDQKRGGLTGELFF.

As to this clone: The observed sequence ends 3 residues before the CDR3 terminus, with the missing tail filled in from the germline J gene. This chain uses TRBV2 with TRBJ1-1; no definite D call. There are 10 residues in the CDR3. Germline lookup yields CDR1 SNHLY and CDR2 FYNNEI. The CDR3 region is CASSVPEAFF. CDR3 bases read: TGTGCCAGCAGTGTCCCGGAA.

As regards this clone: The read ends 3 residues before the CDR3 terminus; that terminus is restored from the germline J gene. The rearrangement uses TRBV7-8 and TRBJ2-2, with no clear D. CDR1 is SGHVS, CDR2 FQNEAQ, per germline. The ends were cut back, 1 base at V and 0 bases at J, with 9 bases in the middle. The CDR3 runs 16 residues. The CDR3 reads CASSLGLRANTGELFF. CDR3 DNA, as far as it was read: TGTGCCAGCAGCTTAGGTCTACGTGCGAACACCGGGGAG.

CDR3: CASSIDPNQPQHF. Partial CDR3 DNA: TGTGCCAGTAGTATAGACCCGAATCAGCCC. V and J are TRBV19 and TRBJ1-5; D is unclear. The read terminates 3 residues ahead of where the CDR3 ends, so the germline J gene completes it. Germline CDR1 is LNHDA and CDR2 is SQIVND (reference sequence). This CDR3 has 13 amino acids. Trimming pared 0 bases from V and 4 bases from J, leaving 4 bases between. Filled out from reference TRBV19 and TRBJ1-5, the complete variable domain reads DGGITQSPKYLFRKEGQNVTLSCEQNLNHDAMYWYRQDPGQGLRLIYYSQIVNDFQKGDIAEGYSVSREKKESFPLTVTSAQKNPTAFYLCASSIDPNQPQHFGDGTRLSIL.

As regards this clone: The CDR3 end lies 3 residues beyond the end of the read and is filled in from the germline J gene. This sequence joins TRBV19 and TRBJ1-2, with D unclear. Germline V gene data show CDR1 as LNHDA and CDR2 as SQIVND (reference sequence). The CDR3 is made up of 13 amino acids. Trimming removed 6 bases from V and 4 bases from J, with 12 bases in between. CDR3 DNA, as far as it was read: TGTGCCAGTAGCCTGGGCCTAACCTATGGC. Its translation: CASSLGLTYG. In full, the CDR3 reads CASSLGLTYGYTF. The full variable domain, rest sourced from reference TRBV19 and TRBJ1-2, is DGGITQSPKYLFRKEGQNVTLSCEQNLNHDAMYWYRQDPGQGLRLIYYSQIVNDFQKGDIAEGYSVSREKKESFPLTVTSAQKNPTAFYLCASSLGLTYGYTFGSGTRLTVV.

Points on this clone: The read terminates 3 residues before the CDR3 end, so the remaining end is supplied by the germline J gene. The V gene is TRBV19, the J gene TRBJ2-1; TRBD2 might be the D (6 bases). The germline V and J ends were trimmed by 5 bases and 2 bases, with 10 bases remaining between them. From germline, CDR1 is LNHDA and CDR2 SQIVND (reference sequence). CDR3 length: 14 residues. CDR3 in amino acids: CASSPRGTYNEQFF. CDR3 DNA (partial): TGTGCCAGTAGTCCCCGGGGGACCTACAATGAG.

Remarks on this clone: The read terminates 3 residues before the CDR3 end, so the remaining end is supplied by the germline J gene. The chain is built from TRBV2 and TRBJ2-7; D is uncertain. This CDR3 has 12 amino acids. CDR1 is SNHLY and CDR2 is FYNNEI in the germline V gene. V shed 6 bases and J shed 4 bases, with 10 bases lying between them. The sequenced part of the CDR3 DNA is TGTGCCAGCAGGTCCGACAAGTACGAG. Protein product: CASRSDKYE. The whole CDR3 reads CASRSDKYEQYF.

On this clone itself: The sequence runs out 3 residues before the end of the CDR3; the remainder is reconstructed from the germline J gene. The rearrangement uses TRBV4-1 and TRBJ1-6; 7 positions match TRBD1. The CDR3 totals 15 residues. The germline V gene has CDR1 MGHRA and CDR2 YSYEKL. V shed 3 bases, J shed 9 bases, and the junction held 8 bases outside the gene matches. The CDR3 sequence: CASSHQQGFSSPLHF. CDR3 bases read: TGCGCCAGCAGCCACCAACAGGGGTTTAGTTCACCC.

Turning to this clone: The CDR3 is cut off 3 residues early in the read; its end comes from the germline J gene. The chain carries TRBV7-3 and TRBJ1-2, with D possibly TRBD1 on 5 matching bases. Per germline, CDR1 SGHTA and CDR2 FQGTGA. The CDR3 length is 13 residues. The CDR3 here is CASSLTWGDTYTF. Incomplete CDR3 DNA: TGTGCCAGCAGCTTAACGTGGGGGGATACC.

Details on this clone: The CDR3 end lies 3 residues beyond the end of the read and is filled in from the germline J gene. This chain connects TRBV7-7 to TRBJ1-2; TRBD1 agrees at 8 bases. The CDR3 is 12 residues long. Germline V lookup: CDR1 SSHAT, CDR2 FNYEAQ (reference sequence). CDR3 bases read: TGTGCCAGCAGCCCTACAGGGGGTGAC. This codes for CASSPTGGD. The CDR3 as a whole reads CASSPTGGDYTF.

Worth noting for this clone: The read finishes 3 residues shy of the CDR3 end, and the germline J gene is used to complete it. The chain is built from TRBV5-1 and TRBJ1-5, with 9 positions matching TRBD1. Germline CDR1 reads SGHRS; CDR2 reads YFSETQ. V lost 1 base and J lost 4; bases outside the gene matches: 12. This CDR3 is 18 amino acids long. The CDR3 region is CASSLRSTGGAGNQPQHF. The sequenced CDR3 bases are TGCGCCAGCAGCTTGCGGTCAACAGGGGGCGCGGGGAATCAGCCC.

Details on this clone: The sequenced fragment ends 3 residues before the CDR3 boundary, so the rest is inferred from the germline J gene. The rearrangement joins TRBV20-1 to TRBJ2-3; D not resolved. This CDR3 has 11 amino acids. Germline assignment: CDR1 DFQATT and CDR2 SNEGSKA (reference sequence). CDR3 in amino acids: CSAREGETQYF. The CDR3 bases that were read are TGCAGTGCTAGAGAGGGCGAGACG.

Comment on this clone: The read falls 3 residues short of the CDR3 end, and the missing part is taken from the germline J gene. This sequence joins TRBV2 and TRBJ1-3; D may be TRBD1 (5 bases). Trimming removed 7 bases at V and 0 bases at J, with 13 bases between. The CDR3 has 15 amino acids. Germline values: CDR1 SNHLY, CDR2 FYNNEI. CDR3 bases read: TGTGCCAGCACGGGGGAAACCCTCTCTGGAAACACC. This encodes CASTGETLSGNT. The entire CDR3 protein reads CASTGETLSGNTIYF. Full variable domain (rest looked up from reference TRBV2 and TRBJ1-3): EPEVTQTPSHQVTQMGQEVILRCVPISNHLYFYWYRQILGQKVEFLVSFYNNEISEKSEIFDDQFSVERPDGSNFTLKIRSTKLEDSAMYFCASTGETLSGNTIYFGEGSWLTVV.

On this clone: One end of the junction fails to match germline, which may point to a read error. The missing CDR3 end, 3 residues past where the read stops, is filled in from the germline J gene. Other DNA sequences of this sample code for an identical CDR3. The V call is TRBV7-6, the J call TRBJ1-3; the D gene is possibly TRBD1 (6 bases). The CDR3 runs to 16 residues. Germline values: CDR1 SGHVS, CDR2 FNYEAQ. CDR3 DNA, as far as it was read: TGTGCCAGCAGGTTAGGGACACATAGCTCTGGAAACACC. Amino acid sequence: CASRLGTHSSGNT. The CDR3, in full, reads CASRLGTHSSGNTIYF.

Comments on this clone: Read sequence stops 3 residues before the CDR3 end, and the germline J gene provides the missing end. The chain combines TRBV5-1 with TRBJ2-1, with 7 positions matching TRBD1. The ends lost 1 base at V and 2 bases at J; junction bases unmatched: 12. There are 18 residues in the CDR3. CDR1 and CDR2 from the germline V gene are SGHRS and YFSETQ. The CDR3 here is CASSLRPQGGLTYNEQFF. The sequenced part of the CDR3 DNA is TGCGCCAGCAGCTTGCGACCACAAGGGGGCCTAACCTACAATGAG.

Notes on this clone: The missing CDR3 end, 3 residues past where the read stops, is filled in from the germline J gene. The chain links TRBV6-4 to TRBJ2-1; 10 bases agree with TRBD1. V trimming: 4 bases; J trimming: 6 bases; junction bases outside the gene matches: 3. This CDR3 comprises 14 residues. The germline V gene has CDR1 MRHNA and CDR2 SNTAGT. CDR3 in amino acids: CASSARTGGNEQFF. The sequenced part of the CDR3 DNA is TGTGCCAGCAGTGCCAGGACAGGGGGCAATGAG.

Of note for this clone: From the germline J gene comes the end of the CDR3, since the read stops 3 residues before it. The chain is built from TRBV20-1 and TRBJ2-3; 11 bases are shared with TRBD2. Unmatched junction bases numbered 5, after V lost 6 bases and J lost 0 bases. The CDR3 has 15 residues. CDR1 is DFQATT and CDR2 is SNEGSKA in the germline V gene (reference sequence). The part of the CDR3 DNA that was read is TGCAGTGCCCCGACTAGCGGGGTGAGCACAGATACG. Protein sequence: CSAPTSGVSTDT. The full CDR3 is CSAPTSGVSTDTQYF.

About this clone: With the read ending 3 residues before the CDR3 end, the germline J gene is used to fill in that end. The chain joins TRBV6-2 or TRBV6-3 to TRBJ2-1, with 10 bases aligning to TRBD1. The CDR3 has 15 amino acids. The V gene end was trimmed by 5 bases and the J gene end by 8 bases; junction bases not matched to a gene: 9. The germline CDR1 and CDR2 sequences are MNHEY and SVGEGT. The DNA read from the CDR3 is TGTGCCAGCAGTCAAGGGACAGGGGATATGGATGAG. Translated: CASSQGTGDMDE. The CDR3 in full is CASSQGTGDMDEQFF.